This T cell receptor (beta chain) came from a study of OX40 agonist ivuxolimab in advanced cancers. Regarding the study as a whole: Antigen specificity of clonally expanded peripheral T cells was not established. Partial responders at 0.1-3.0 mg/kg showed near-lowest clonal expansion. More expanded clones were seen, on average, in CD8+ T cells than in CD4+.

This CDR3 has 14 residues. Germline assignment: CDR1 LNHDA and CDR2 SQIVND (reference sequence). J gave up 7 bases and V 4 bases, and 8 bases lay outside the gene matches. Method: immunoSEQ multiplex PCR; TCRdb's copy keeps in-frame clones and lacks some. The sample has about 130,000 clones; about nine tenths are singletons. About this clone itself: What it binds is unknown.

The source material was CD4+ or CD8+ T cells sorted from blood, sampled in a trial of the OX40 agonist ivuxolimab. This TCR came from an adult with an advanced solid tumor such as melanoma, head and neck, liver or kidney cancer. The J gene is TRBJ2-7, the V gene TRBV19; 9 bases line up with TRBD1. The CDR3 nucleotides read TGTGCCAGTAGTACCGGACAGGGGCGCAGGGAGCAGTACTTC. This gives the protein CASSTGQGRREQYF.